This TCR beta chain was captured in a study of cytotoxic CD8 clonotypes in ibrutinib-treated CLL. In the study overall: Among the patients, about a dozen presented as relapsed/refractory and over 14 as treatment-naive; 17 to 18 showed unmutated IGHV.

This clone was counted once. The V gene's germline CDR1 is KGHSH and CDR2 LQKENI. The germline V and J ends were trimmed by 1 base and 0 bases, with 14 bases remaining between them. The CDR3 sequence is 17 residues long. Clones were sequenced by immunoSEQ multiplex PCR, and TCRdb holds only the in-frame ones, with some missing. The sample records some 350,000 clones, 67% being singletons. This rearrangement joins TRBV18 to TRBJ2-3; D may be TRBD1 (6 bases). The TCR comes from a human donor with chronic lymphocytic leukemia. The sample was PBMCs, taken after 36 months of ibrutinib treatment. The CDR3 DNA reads TGTGCCAGCTCACCACAGAGACAGGTCCCTAGCACAGATACGCAGTATTTT. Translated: CASSPQRQVPSTDTQYF.